Listed here is a single T cell receptor (beta chain). This specimen belongs to a study of control samples from healthy donors and cancer patients. The length of the CDR3 is 13 residues. Trimming shortened V by 1 base and J by 14 bases, and 12 bases separated the two germline ends. CDR1 is SGHTA and CDR2 is FQGNSA in the germline V gene. The repertoire was sequenced with immunoSEQ multiplex PCR; TCRdb's copy has only in-frame clones and lacks some. The repertoire includes approximately 120,000 clones, more than 70% of them detected once, and 2.9% sits in the top ten. The TCR sequence derives from a man aged 55 to 70 in good health. Material: blood. This chain joins TRBV7-2 and TRBJ1-6, with no clear D. The chain's CDR3 is CASSLGIAETLHF. The CDR3, as DNA: TGTGCCAGCAGCTTAGGTATAGCGGAGACCCTCCACTTT.